The 26 T cell receptor beta chains below were found in one sample sequenced in a study of T cell responses to AZD1222 COVID-19 vaccine. Assay used: immunoSEQ multiplex PCR; TCRdb lists only in-frame clones, some missing. This table has 35,000 to 45,000 clones, roughly 80% appearing once. The sample in question was peripheral blood, obtained on day 0 of AZD1222 vaccination. The receptors were sampled from an adult in good health.

This chain uses TRBV6-1 with TRBJ1-5; TRBD1 might be the D (5 bases). V was shortened by 2 bases and J by 6 bases, with 11 bases between the two germline ends. The V gene's germline CDR1 is MNHNS and CDR2 SASEGT. The CDR3 consists of 14 residues. DNA for the CDR3: TGTGCCAGCAGTGAACTTGGGGGTGGTCAGCCCCAGCATTTT. Translation gives CASSELGGGQPQHF.

The chain carries TRBV29-1 and TRBJ2-2, with 8 bases that match TRBD2. J gave up 4 bases and V 6 bases, and 10 bases lay outside the gene matches. CDR1 and CDR2 from the germline V gene are SQVTM and ANQGSEA. This CDR3 is built from 15 residues. In DNA, the CDR3 is TGCAGCGTCACTCCCACCGGGGGGGCCACCGGGGAGCTGTTTTTT. Translating gives CSVTPTGGATGELFF.

This clone was observed once. This chain connects TRBV7-8 to TRBJ2-7; TRBD1 matches 9 bases. CDR1 is SGHVS and CDR2 is FQNEAQ in the germline V gene. Trimming took 6 bases from V and 4 from J; bases not matched to a gene: 7. CDR3 length: 14 residues. CDR3 DNA sequence: TGTGCCAGCAGTCCCGGGACAGGGTTGTACGAGCAGTACTTC. Translating gives CASSPGTGLYEQYF.

The rearrangement joins TRBV12-3 or TRBV12-4 to TRBJ2-2; 7 bases match TRBD1. The trim removed 7 bases at V and 6 bases at J, leaving 5 bases unmatched. The CDR3 is 13 residues long. The CDR3 DNA reads as TGTGCCAGCAAAGGGACAGCACCCGGGGAGCTGTTTTTT. It is translated as CASKGTAPGELFF.

The V gene is TRBV4-3, the J gene TRBJ2-7; 9 bases are shared with TRBD1. Germline V CDR1 and CDR2: LGHNA, YSLEER. Germline trimming cut 0 bases from V and 4 bases from J; bases unmatched to any gene: 4. The CDR3 is made up of 15 amino acids. The DNA of the CDR3 is TGCGCCAGCAGCCAAGAAGGGACAGGGTCATACGAGCAGTACTTC. It codes for CASSQEGTGSYEQYF.

V usage is TRBV7-2 and J usage is TRBJ2-7; 7 bases map to TRBD2. The CDR3 is 15 amino acids. Germline V gives CDR1 SGHTA, CDR2 FQGNSA. Trimming removed 4 bases from V and 2 bases from J; junction bases left unmatched: 8. CDR3 in amino acids: CASSSRAGVAYEQYF. For the CDR3, the DNA is TGTGCCAGCAGCTCGAGGGCGGGGGTGGCCTACGAGCAGTACTTC.

The V and J genes are TRBV28 and TRBJ2-4, with 9 nucleotides matching TRBD1. J was trimmed by 9 bases and V by 6 bases; bases with no gene match: 9. Germline V gives CDR1 MDHEN, CDR2 SYDVKM. CDR3 length: 14 amino acids. CDR3 protein: CASSLTGTGTIQYF. The CDR3 region has the DNA TGTGCCAGCAGCTTAACTGGGACAGGGACCATTCAGTACTTC.

The chain combines TRBV11-2 with TRBJ2-5; D remains unclear. This CDR3 region has 11 residues. The germline V gene has CDR1 SGHAT and CDR2 FQNNGV. V lost 2 bases, J lost 5 bases, and 3 bases lay in between. The CDR3 is CASSLWETQYF. CDR3 coding DNA: TGTGCCAGCAGCTTATGGGAGACCCAGTACTTC.

This clone was seen a handful of times. This chain links TRBV19 with TRBJ2-6; either TRBD1 or TRBD2 may fit D (5 bases each). The CDR3 length is 17 residues. Trimming pared 5 bases from V and 2 bases from J, leaving 16 bases between. Germline loops: CDR1 LNHDA, CDR2 SQIVND (reference sequence). The DNA for the CDR3 is TGTGCCAGTAGTCTCCAGGGAGCGAGGACTGGGGCCAACGTCCTGACTTTC. Translation gives CASSLQGARTGANVLTF.

The rearrangement links TRBV29-1 to TRBJ1-2, with 9 bases that match TRBD1. V shed 7 bases, J shed 1 base, and the junction held 4 bases outside the gene matches. The CDR3 is made up of 13 amino acids. Germline V gene sequence: CDR1 SQVTM, CDR2 ANQGSEA. Here the CDR3 DNA reads TGCAGCGCTACAGGGGGCCTTAACTATGGCTACACCTTC. Residues: CSATGGLNYGYTF.

The J gene is TRBJ2-5, the V gene TRBV10-3, with D tentatively TRBD2 (7 bases). CDR1 ENHRY and CDR2 SYGVKD come from the germline V gene. Trimming cost V 3 bases and J 4 bases, with 12 bases left between them. This CDR3 contains 14 residues. CDR3 DNA: TGTGCCATCAGTGACGAGAGGGGGGGAGAGACCCAGTACTTC. Amino acid sequence: CAISDERGGETQYF.

The rearrangement joins TRBV7-2 to TRBJ1-5; D gene ambiguous. Trimming removed 3 bases from V and 0 bases from J, with 9 bases in between. Germline lookup yields CDR1 SGHTA and CDR2 FQGNSA. The length of the CDR3 is 15 residues. The chain's CDR3 is CASSLSSYSNQPQHF. The DNA of the CDR3 is TGTGCCAGCAGCTTGAGCTCCTATAGCAATCAGCCCCAGCATTTT.

The rearrangement joins TRBV6-1 to TRBJ1-1, with D possibly matching TRBD1 (6 bases). This CDR3 is 14 amino acids long. Germline assignment: CDR1 MNHNS and CDR2 SASEGT. Trimming shortened V by 3 bases and J by 4 bases, and 12 bases separated the two germline ends. The CDR3 reads CASSDQGTGTEAFF. The CDR3 nucleotides read TGTGCCAGCAGTGACCAGGGGACGGGCACTGAAGCTTTCTTT.

There are a few counts of this clone. V and J are TRBV5-6 and TRBJ1-3; no clear D gene. V lost 2 bases and J 0 bases, leaving 6 bases between the germline ends. The germline V gene encodes CDR1 SGHDT and CDR2 YYEEEE. The CDR3 loop spans 14 amino acids. The CDR3 reads CASSFSPSGNTIYF. CDR3 DNA sequence: TGTGCCAGCAGCTTTAGCCCCTCTGGAAACACCATATATTTT.

The rearrangement links TRBV9 to TRBJ1-5; D is ambiguous. The V gene's germline CDR1 is SGDLS and CDR2 YYNGEE. V was clipped by 0 bases and J by 2 bases, with 12 bases between them. The CDR3 consists of 16 residues. For the CDR3, the DNA is TGTGCCAGCAGCGTAGAGGGCCGGCGGGGCAATCAGCCCCAGCATTTT. Translating gives CASSVEGRRGNQPQHF. Filled out from reference TRBV9 and TRBJ1-5, the complete variable domain reads DSGVTQTPKHLITATGQRVTLRCSPRSGDLSVYWYQQSLDQGLQFLIQYYNGEERAKGNILERFSAQQFPDLHSELNLSSLELGDSALYFCASSVEGRRGNQPQHFGDGTRLSIL.

The chain joins TRBV20-1 to TRBJ1-1, with D possibly TRBD1 on 5 matching bases. V was pared by 3 bases and J by 0 bases, with 17 bases between. Germline loops: CDR1 DFQATT, CDR2 SNEGSKA (reference sequence). The CDR3 length is 16 residues. This chain's CDR3 is CSASPLKAGLNTEAFF. In DNA, the CDR3 is TGCAGTGCTAGTCCTCTAAAGGCAGGGCTGAACACTGAAGCTTTCTTT.

There are a few counts of this clone. The V and J genes are TRBV19 and TRBJ2-7; a weak D match, TRBD1 (6 bases). Germline values: CDR1 LNHDA, CDR2 SQIVND (reference sequence). The CDR3 runs to 13 residues. V dropped 6 bases and J dropped 3 bases, with 12 bases sitting between them. This CDR3 reads CASSLRDNYEQYF. Written as DNA, the CDR3 is TGTGCCAGTAGCCTCCGGGACAACTACGAGCAGTACTTC.

This sequence joins TRBV7-3 and TRBJ2-5; 16 bases align to TRBD2. CDR1 SGHTA and CDR2 FQGTGA come from the germline V gene. This CDR3 is built from 17 residues. The V segment lost 0 bases and the J segment 5 bases; nucleotides outside the gene matches: 3. The CDR3 loop reads CASSLTGTSGGAETQYF. The CDR3 bases are TGTGCCAGCAGCTTAACAGGGACTAGCGGGGGGGCGGAGACCCAGTACTTC.

The genes are TRBV11-2 and TRBJ2-7; D is uncertain. The CDR3 runs 13 residues. Trimming removed 0 bases at V and 6 bases at J, with 9 bases between. Germline CDR1 is SGHAT and CDR2 is FQNNGV. Here the CDR3 reads CASSLDQTGEQYF. CDR3 nucleotide sequence: TGTGCCAGCAGCTTAGATCAGACGGGCGAGCAGTACTTC.

This clone was seen more than once but under ten times. This chain connects TRBV18 to TRBJ2-7, with D hard to call. CDR1 KGHSH and CDR2 LQKENI come from the germline V gene. The CDR3 runs to 14 residues. V lost 0 bases and J lost 4, with 10 bases in between. This CDR3 reads CASSPPVRLYEQYF. In DNA, the CDR3 is TGTGCCAGCTCACCACCGGTCAGACTTTACGAGCAGTACTTC.

The J gene is TRBJ2-1, the V gene TRBV30, with 11 bases lining up with TRBD1. Trimming at V came to 1 base and at J to 6 bases, leaving 2 bases not matched to a gene. Germline lookup yields CDR1 GTSNPN and CDR2 SVGIG (reference sequence). The CDR3 consists of 14 residues. The CDR3 loop reads CAWSGDRGFNEQFF. The CDR3 DNA follows: TGTGCCTGGAGTGGGGACAGGGGGTTCAATGAGCAGTTCTTC.

The chain employs TRBV11-3 and TRBJ2-1; D gene uncertain. Germline CDR1 reads SGHNT; CDR2 reads YENEEA. V was shortened by 9 bases and J by 5 bases, with 8 bases between the two germline ends. There are 11 residues in the CDR3. The CDR3 DNA sequence: TGTGCCAGTCTGGCGGACAATGAGCAGTTCTTC. This gives the protein CASLADNEQFF. The full variable domain, its missing parts supplied by reference TRBV11-3 and TRBJ2-1, is EAGVVQSPRYKIIEKKQPVAFWCNPISGHNTLYWYLQNLGQGPELLIRYENEEAVDDSQLPKDRFSAERLKGVDSTLKIQPAELGDSAVYLCASLADNEQFFGPGTRLTVL.

The rearrangement joins TRBV7-6 to TRBJ1-1, with 10 positions matching TRBD1. This CDR3 has 16 amino acids. From germline, CDR1 is SGHVS and CDR2 FNYEAQ. V dropped 1 base and J dropped 6; count of bases not matched to a gene: 8. This CDR3 is CASSLGAGTGVSEAFF. The DNA of the CDR3 is TGTGCCAGCAGCTTAGGGGCGGGGACAGGGGTGTCTGAAGCTTTCTTT.

The chain is built from TRBV7-2 and TRBJ2-7, with TRBD2 as a possible D gene (6 bases). The CDR3 contains 13 residues. Germline V gives CDR1 SGHTA, CDR2 FQGNSA. With 4 bases removed from V and 6 bases from J, the gap between germline ends came to 13 bases. The CDR3 loop is CASSSGGGVEQYF. The CDR3 bases are TGTGCCAGCAGCTCGGGTGGAGGGGTCGAGCAGTACTTC.

The V call is TRBV9, the J call TRBJ1-5, with a weak D call TRBD1 (5 bases). There are 12 residues in the CDR3. V was cut by 1 base and J by 6 bases, with 5 bases left in between. The germline V gene encodes CDR1 SGDLS and CDR2 YYNGEE. This chain's CDR3 is CASSVQGQPQHF. The DNA of the CDR3 is TGTGCCAGCAGCGTACAGGGTCAGCCCCAGCATTTT.

This clone has only a few counts. The chain is built from TRBV9 and TRBJ2-7; TRBD1 agrees at 9 bases. The germline V gene has CDR1 SGDLS and CDR2 YYNGEE. This CDR3 has 14 residues. Trimming at V came to 4 bases and at J to 3 bases, leaving 5 bases not matched to a gene. Here the CDR3 DNA reads TGTGCCAGCAGCCGGGACAGGGCCGGCTACGAGCAGTACTTC. Translation: CASSRDRAGYEQYF.